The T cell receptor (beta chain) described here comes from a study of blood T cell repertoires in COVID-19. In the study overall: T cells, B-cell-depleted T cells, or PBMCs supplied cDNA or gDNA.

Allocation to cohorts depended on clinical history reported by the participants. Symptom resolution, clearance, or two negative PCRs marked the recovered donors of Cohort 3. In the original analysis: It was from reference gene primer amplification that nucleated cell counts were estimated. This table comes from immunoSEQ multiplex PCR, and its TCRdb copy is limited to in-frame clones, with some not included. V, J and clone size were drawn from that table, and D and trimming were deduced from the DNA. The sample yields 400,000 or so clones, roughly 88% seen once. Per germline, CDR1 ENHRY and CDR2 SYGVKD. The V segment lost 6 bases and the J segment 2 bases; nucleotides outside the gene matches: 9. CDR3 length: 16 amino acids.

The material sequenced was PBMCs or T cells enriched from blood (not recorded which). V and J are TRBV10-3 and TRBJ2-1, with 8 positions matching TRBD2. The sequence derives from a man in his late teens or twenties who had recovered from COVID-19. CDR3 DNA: TGTGCCATCAGAGCGGGGGTCGAGCGGCCCTACAATGAGCAGTTCTTC. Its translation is CAIRAGVERPYNEQFF.